Listed here are 2 T cell receptor beta chains from one sample, sequenced in a study of blood T cell repertoires in COVID-19. Produced via immunoSEQ multiplex PCR; TCRdb's table is partial and in-frame only. The sample has 240,000 or so clones, roughly 87% seen once. Sequenced sample: peripheral blood. All receptors derive from a man in his 60s who had recovered from COVID-19.

The V gene is TRBV30, the J gene TRBJ1-1, with 7 bases fitting TRBD1. Looked up from germline, CDR1 is GTSNPN and CDR2 is SVGIG (reference sequence). This CDR3 region has 13 residues. With 1 base clipped from V and 5 bases from J, the junction kept 4 bases outside the gene matches. CDR3 protein: CAWSAHRGTEAFF. The CDR3 region has the DNA TGTGCCTGGAGTGCCCACAGGGGAACTGAAGCTTTCTTT. Full variable domain (missing parts from reference TRBV30 and TRBJ1-1): SQTIHQWPATLVQPVGSPLSLECTVEGTSNPNLYWYRQAAGRGLQLLFYSVGIGQISSEVPQNLSASRPQDRQFILSSKKLLLSDSGFYLCAWSAHRGTEAFFGQGTRLTVV.

CDR3 nucleotides: TGCGCCAGCAAACCCGGGTCTCCATCATTGGAGCTGTTTTTT. The encoded protein is CASKPGSPSLELFF. The chain employs TRBV5-1 and TRBJ2-2; D is unclear. The V gene lost 6 bases and the J gene lost 10 bases, with 19 bases spanning the gap. Germline CDR1 SGHRS, CDR2 YFSETQ. The CDR3 length is 14 residues.